This entry lists 18 T cell receptor beta chains sequenced from one sample in a study of blood T cell repertoires in COVID-19 (dated by TCRdb to the early 2020s). Receptors were amplified or captured by the immunoSEQ multiplex PCR assay. TCRdb's version of the immuneACCESS table is confined to in-frame rearrangements and falls short of the full clone set. An unresolved V gene accounts for under half of the shortfall where checked; the remainder is of unknown origin. This sample gives 120,000 or so clones in total; approximately 80% of them show up just once. The ten largest clones represent 25% of the sample. The sample taken for sequencing was peripheral blood. The receptors shown here come from a human donor in a cohort sampled during active COVID-19.

The rearrangement links TRBV4-3 to TRBJ1-1, with D unclear. Germline V gene lookup returns CDR1 LGHNA and CDR2 YSLEER. CDR3 size: 15 residues. Trimming left V 1 base short and J 2 bases short, with 11 bases between. In DNA form, the CDR3 reads TGCGCCAGCAGCCAAGGGGAGACAAGAAACACTGAAGCTTTCTTT. Its translation: CASSQGETRNTEAFF.

The V and J genes are TRBV2 and TRBJ2-1; TRBD2 is a possible D gene (6 bases). Trimming pared 3 bases from V and 8 bases from J, leaving 17 bases between. The CDR3 sequence is 15 residues long. From germline, CDR1 is SNHLY and CDR2 FYNNEI. The CDR3 region has the DNA TGTGCCAGCAGTGACGGGAGCTTGGGCGCCCATGAGCAGTTCTTC. It specifies CASSDGSLGAHEQFF. Supplemented by reference TRBV2 and TRBJ2-1, the full variable domain reads EPEVTQTPSHQVTQMGQEVILRCVPISNHLYFYWYRQILGQKVEFLVSFYNNEISEKSEIFDDQFSVERPDGSNFTLKIRSTKLEDSAMYFCASSDGSLGAHEQFFGPGTRLTVL.

The V gene is TRBV5-1, the J gene TRBJ1-3; D call uncertain. The ends were cut back, 4 bases at V and 4 bases at J, with 18 bases in the middle. Germline V gives CDR1 SGHRS, CDR2 YFSETQ. The CDR3 length is 16 residues. DNA of the CDR3: TGCGCCAGCAGCCCGTCGGGGAGAAGAAAGGGAAACACCATATATTTT. Its protein is CASSPSGRRKGNTIYF. Filled out from reference TRBV5-1 and TRBJ1-3, the complete variable domain reads KAGVTQTPRYLIKTRGQQVTLSCSPISGHRSVSWYQQTPGQGLQFLFEYFSETQRNKGNFPGRFSGRQFSNSRSEMNVSTLELGDSALYLCASSPSGRRKGNTIYFGEGSWLTVV.

The chain is built from TRBV5-4 and TRBJ2-5; 8 bases match TRBD1. Germline CDR1 SGHNT, CDR2 YYREEE (reference sequence). The CDR3 loop spans 15 amino acids. V lost 3 bases, J lost 5 bases, and 9 bases stayed unmatched. The CDR3 region is CASSSGQGSSETQYF. The CDR3 region has the DNA TGTGCCAGCAGCTCCGGACAGGGAAGTTCGGAGACCCAGTACTTC.

The V and J genes are TRBV5-5 and TRBJ1-4, with a possible D match to TRBD1 (6 bases). V gave up 2 bases and J gave up 7 bases, with 12 bases separating them. CDR1 SGHKS and CDR2 YYEKEE come from the germline V gene (reference sequence). The CDR3 has 14 residues. CDR3 protein: CASSLGGSGEKLFF. The CDR3 DNA reads TGTGCCAGCAGCTTAGGGGGTTCGGGTGAAAAACTGTTTTTT.

This clone appeared a few times. The chain recombines TRBV7-6 with TRBJ2-5, with 11 bases identical to TRBD1. CDR3 length: 15 residues. The germline gives CDR1 SGHVS, CDR2 FNYEAQ. V was clipped by 1 base and J by 5 bases; unmatched bases: 3. Written as DNA, the CDR3 is TGTGCCAGCAGCTTAGTGGGACAGGGGGAGGAGACCCAGTACTTC. Translation: CASSLVGQGEETQYF.

The V gene is TRBV7-7, the J gene TRBJ2-2; no firm D call. This CDR3 contains 15 residues. Looked up from germline, CDR1 is SSHAT and CDR2 is FNYEAQ (reference sequence). The V end was cut by 3 bases, the J end by 3 bases, with 11 bases between. In DNA form, the CDR3 reads TGTGCCAGCAGCTTGGCCTCTCAGGACACCGGGGAGCTGTTTTTT. The encoded protein is CASSLASQDTGELFF.

The chain is built from TRBV5-1 and TRBJ1-1; 7 bases match TRBD1. The trim removed 4 bases at V and 1 base at J, leaving 10 bases unmatched. Germline V lookup: CDR1 SGHRS, CDR2 YFSETQ. The CDR3 has 16 amino acids. The CDR3 coding sequence is TGCGCCAGCAGCGCGGACCCGACAGGGACGAACACTGAAGCTTTCTTT. This translates into CASSADPTGTNTEAFF.

As for this clone: The junction departs from the called germline gene at one end, perhaps through a read error. The chain couples TRBV7-8 to TRBJ1-1; no firm D call. The CDR3 spans 13 residues. Germline V gene data show CDR1 as SGHVS and CDR2 as FQNEAQ. CDR3 in amino acids: CASSLSLNTKAFF. CDR3 nucleotides: TGTGCCAGCAGCTTATCTTTGAACACTAAAGCTTTCTTT.

The chain employs TRBV10-3 and TRBJ2-1; tentatively, D is TRBD2 (5 bases). Germline V gene data show CDR1 as ENHRY and CDR2 as SYGVKD. The CDR3 is made up of 15 amino acids. V was clipped by 3 bases and J by 0 bases, with 9 bases between them. In DNA form, the CDR3 reads TGTGCCATCAGTGATGACTATGGCTCCTACAATGAGCAGTTCTTC. Its protein is CAISDDYGSYNEQFF.

The gene calls are TRBV5-6 and TRBJ2-7; D is possibly TRBD2 (6 bases). The DNA end lines up better with TRBJ2-1; the J call may be wrong. Germline CDR1 and CDR2: SGHDT and YYEEEE. The CDR3 totals 16 residues. The CDR3 loop reads CASSLLGGSDHNEQFF. In DNA form, the CDR3 reads TGTGCCAGCAGCTTGCTTGGAGGGAGTGACCACAATGAGCAGTTCTTC.

This chain connects TRBV7-8 to TRBJ1-5; 10 bases line up with TRBD1. The germline V gene encodes CDR1 SGHVS and CDR2 FQNEAQ. V shed 5 bases and J 6 bases; nucleotides not matched to a gene: 7. The CDR3 has 15 residues. CDR3 region: CASSRSTGGSQPQHF. The CDR3, as DNA: TGTGCCAGCAGCCGTTCGACAGGGGGCAGTCAGCCCCAGCATTTT.

The chain joins TRBV12-3 or TRBV12-4 to TRBJ2-1, with D perhaps TRBD1 (5 bases). Trimming took off 5 bases at V and 8 bases at J, with 7 bases between the two ends. The CDR3 extends over 11 amino acids. The CDR3, as DNA: TGTGCCAGCAGTACAGGCCATGAGCAGTTCTTC. It yields the protein CASSTGHEQFF.

This clone was observed a few times. The genes are TRBV19 and TRBJ2-7, with D possibly being TRBD1 (6 bases). The V end was cut by 2 bases, the J end by 2 bases, with 13 bases between. Germline-derived CDR1 and CDR2 are LNHDA and SQIVND (reference sequence). The CDR3 loop spans 15 amino acids. The CDR3 sequence is CASSIRPGQPYEQYF. CDR3 in DNA: TGTGCCAGTAGTATAAGACCGGGACAACCCTACGAGCAGTACTTC.

The J gene is TRBJ2-3, the V gene TRBV6-6, with 14 bases matching TRBD2. After removal of 6 bases from V and 8 bases from J, the junction contained 4 bases not matched to a gene. Germline lookup yields CDR1 MNHNY and CDR2 SVGAGI (reference sequence). The CDR3 sequence is 14 residues long. DNA for the CDR3: TGTGCCAGCAGGACTAGCGGGGGGGAATCTACGCAGTATTTT. Amino acids: CASRTSGGESTQYF.

The chain couples TRBV6-6 to TRBJ1-5; TRBD1 might be the D (6 bases). Trimming took 6 bases from V and 4 from J, leaving 16 bases between them. Germline V gene sequence: CDR1 MNHNY, CDR2 SVGAGI (reference sequence). The CDR3 sequence is 15 residues long. CDR3 loop: CASRTQGTLNQPQHF. The DNA of the CDR3 is TGTGCCAGCAGAACGCAGGGGACCCTTAATCAGCCCCAGCATTTT.

The chain couples TRBV20-1 to TRBJ2-2; no clear D. The germline gives CDR1 DFQATT, CDR2 SNEGSKA (reference sequence). The CDR3 has 11 residues. Deletions cut 6 bases from V and 5 bases from J, with 7 bases between. CDR3 bases: TGCAGTGCATACGGGACCGGGGAGCTGTTTTTT. Its protein is CSAYGTGELFF.

In this sample, this clone turned up once. The chain joins TRBV7-2 to TRBJ2-3; 8 nucleotides agree with TRBD2. Germline V gene data show CDR1 as SGHTA and CDR2 as FQGNSA. The CDR3 extends over 18 amino acids. The V and J ends lost 1 base and 5 bases, in that order; junction bases with no gene match: 14. DNA of the CDR3: TGTGCCAGCAGCTTAGGCTTTAGGCGGGGGGCCGGGAAAGATACGCAGTATTTT. Translation: CASSLGFRRGAGKDTQYF.